Listed here is a single TCR beta chain. The data originate from a study of low-dose radiotherapy and immunotherapy resistance in tumors. Overall study: Cohort 2 patients were irradiated with 1 Gy every two weeks, reaching 13 Gy over 26 weeks.

V was cut by 1 base and J by 1 base, with 7 bases left in between. The CDR3 is 14 residues long. Germline loops: CDR1 LNHDA, CDR2 SQIVND (reference sequence). TRAV- and TRBV-specific primers, spanning alpha and beta chains, primed first-strand cDNA. Over about 18 PCR cycles, TCRs were amplified from a constant-region primer and V-primer adapter. In TCRdb, the reads were re-called with MiXCR into one record per CDR3 protein. The repertoire holds tens of thousands of distinct CDR3 sequences, with about 20% as singletons. Time point given: after trial treatment. Treatment given: LDRT plus nivolumab, ipilimumab, low-dose cyclophosphamide and aspirin (RACIN trial).

The material sequenced was PBMCs, taken after low-dose radiotherapy plus immunotherapy. This chain links TRBV19 with TRBJ1-1; D ambiguous. The sequence came from a female donor with ovarian cancer. The CDR3 protein is CASSIVAGNTEAFF. CDR3 DNA sequence: TGTGCCAGTAGTATAGTTGCAGGGAACACTGAAGCTTTCTTT.